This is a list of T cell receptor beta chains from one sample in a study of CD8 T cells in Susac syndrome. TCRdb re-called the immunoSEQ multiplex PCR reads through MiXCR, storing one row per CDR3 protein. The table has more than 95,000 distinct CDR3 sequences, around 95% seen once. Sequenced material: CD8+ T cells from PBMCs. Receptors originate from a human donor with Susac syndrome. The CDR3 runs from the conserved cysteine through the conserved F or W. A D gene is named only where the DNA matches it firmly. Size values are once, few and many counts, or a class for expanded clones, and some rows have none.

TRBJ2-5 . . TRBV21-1 TGTGCCAGCAGCAAAGGTTCGGGACAACCGAATCAAGAGACCCAGTACTTC CASSKGSGQPNQETQYF
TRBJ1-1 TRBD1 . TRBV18 TGTGCCAGCTCACCTGGACAGGGGGCCGCTGAAGCTTTCTTT CASSPGQGAAEAFF
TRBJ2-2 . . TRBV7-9 TGTGCCAGCAGCCTGAGACAGGCCAGGCCCGGGGAGCTGTTTTTT CASSLRQARPGELFF
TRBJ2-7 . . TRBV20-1 TGCAGTGCTAATGACAGGTCTGTCTACGAGCAGTACTTC CSANDRSVYEQYF
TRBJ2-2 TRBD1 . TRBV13 TGTGCCAGCAGCCCCAGGACAGGGGAAGTGGAGCTGTTTTTT CASSPRTGEVELFF
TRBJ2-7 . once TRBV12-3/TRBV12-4 TGTGCCAGCAGTTTCCCGGGTTCGGGCTCCTACGAGCAGTACTTC CASSFPGSGSYEQYF
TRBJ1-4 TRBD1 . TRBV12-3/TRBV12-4 TGTGCCAGCAGCCCAACAGGGGGCGCGGGCAATGGAAAACTGTTTTTT CASSPTGGAGNGKLFF
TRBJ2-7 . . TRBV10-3 TGTGCCATCAGAAGAAGGACAGATGACTACGAGCAGTACTTC CAIRRRTDDYEQYF
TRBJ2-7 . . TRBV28 TGTGCCAGCAGTTTAGGCAGGGGTTTCTTATACGAGCAGTACTTC CASSLGRGFLYEQYF
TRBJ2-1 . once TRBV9 TGTGCCAGCAGCGTAGCTAATCATGAGCAGTTCTTC CASSVANHEQFF
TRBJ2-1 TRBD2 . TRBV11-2 TGTGCCAGCAGCTTTCACCCAGGACTAGGGACTTACAATGAGCAGTTCTTC CASSFHPGLGTYNEQFF
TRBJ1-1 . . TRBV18 TGTGCCAGCTCTCTGGAGCAAGGGAACACTGAAGCTTTCTTT CASSLEQGNTEAFF
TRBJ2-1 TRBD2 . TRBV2 TGTGCCAGCAGTGACCCTAGCGGGTCCTACAATGAGCAGTTCTTC CASSDPSGSYNEQFF
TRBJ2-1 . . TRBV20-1 TGCAGTGCTAGAGATAAGGGCCCAGGCTCCTACAATGAGCAGTTCTTC CSARDKGPGSYNEQFF
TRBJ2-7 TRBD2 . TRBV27 TGTGCCAGCAGAAGAAGGGGACTAGGCTACGAGCAGTACTTC CASRRRGLGYEQYF
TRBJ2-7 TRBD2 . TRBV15 TGTGCCACCAGCAGAGGATATCGGACTAGCGGGATCAACTACGAGCAGTACTTC CATSRGYRTSGINYEQYF
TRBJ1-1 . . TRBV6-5 TGTGCCAGCAGTCCCTCGGGGGGTCCGAACACTGAAGCTTTCTTT CASSPSGGPNTEAFF
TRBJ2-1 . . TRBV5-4 TGTGCCAGCAGCTTGTTTCCAGGGGATGAGCAGTTCTTC CASSLFPGDEQFF
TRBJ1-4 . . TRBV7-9 TGTGCCAGCAGCTTCCAGGGTAACGATGAAAAACTGTTTTTT CASSFQGNDEKLFF
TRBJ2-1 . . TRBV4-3 TGCGCCAGCAGCCAAGAAGACAGCCCTTCCTACAATGAGCAGTTCTTC CASSQEDSPSYNEQFF
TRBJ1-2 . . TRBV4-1 TGCGCCAGCAGCCCGACGGGGGGCATTACCTATGGCTACACCTTC CASSPTGGITYGYTF
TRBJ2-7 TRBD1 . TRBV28 TGTGCCAGCAGTTTGTCGCCGGACAGGGGTTACTACGAGCAGTACTTC CASSLSPDRGYYEQYF
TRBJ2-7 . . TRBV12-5 TGTGCTAGTGGTATCAGGGGATACGAGCAGTACTTC CASGIRGYEQYF